These T cell receptor beta chains were read from a single sample in a study of graft-versus-host responses after intestinal transplantation. Sequencing used immunoSEQ multiplex PCR; TCRdb keeps in-frame clones, though not all of them. The table lists 20,000 or so clones, almost 85% of them singletons. This specimen consisted of PBMCs, obtained 14 days after transplant. These receptors came from a human patient who received an intestinal transplant, so some T cells may come from the graft donor. Both conserved end residues are part of each CDR3. Each record gives: V gene, D gene, J gene, clone size, CDR3 protein, CDR3 DNA. A D gene is named only where the DNA matches it firmly. Clone sizes are given selectively: once, few, many, or a class where the clone is expanded.

TRBV11-2	TRBD1	TRBJ2-7	once	CASSSLVPTGIYEQYF	TGTGCCAGCAGCTCCCTGGTACCGACAGGGATCTACGAGCAGTACTTC
TRBV7-6	TRBD1	TRBJ1-1	NA	CASSLASGTVNTEAFF	TGTGCCAGCAGCTTAGCCTCCGGGACAGTGAACACTGAAGCTTTCTTT
TRBV6-5	NA	TRBJ1-3	NA	CASTVGTSGNTIYF	TGTGCCAGCACCGTAGGGACCTCTGGAAACACCATATATTTT
TRBV10-1	NA	TRBJ1-5	few	CASSEYSNQPQHF	TGCGCCAGCAGTGAGTATAGCAATCAGCCCCAGCATTTT
TRBV7-9	TRBD1	TRBJ2-7	NA	CASGWTGGSYEQYF	TGTGCCAGCGGATGGACAGGGGGCTCCTACGAGCAGTACTTC
TRBV4-1	NA	TRBJ1-1	NA	CASSQGRGTEAFF	TGCGCCAGCAGCCAGGGGAGAGGGACTGAAGCTTTCTTT
TRBV19	TRBD2	TRBJ2-1	once	CASSPGLGLNEQFF	TGTGCCAGTAGTCCAGGACTAGGGTTGAATGAGCAGTTCTTC
TRBV27	NA	TRBJ2-3	NA	CASSLRPSDTQYF	TGTGCCAGCAGTCTACGCCCATCAGATACGCAGTATTTT
TRBV9	TRBD2	TRBJ2-1	NA	CASSEPISSSGSYNEQFF	TGTGCCAGCAGCGAGCCCATTAGTTCTAGCGGCTCCTACAATGAGCAGTTCTTC
TRBV11-2	TRBD1	TRBJ1-1	NA	CASSFRPGQGGGTEAFF	TGTGCCAGCAGCTTTCGGCCCGGGCAGGGGGGCGGCACTGAAGCTTTCTTT
TRBV28	NA	TRBJ1-3	once	CASSLSFTGPGNTIYF	TGTGCCAGCAGTTTATCGTTCACAGGGCCAGGAAACACCATATATTTT
TRBV13	TRBD1	TRBJ2-7	NA	CASSSMTGQTYEQYF	TGTGCCAGCAGCTCAATGACAGGGCAGACCTACGAGCAGTACTTC
TRBV6-1	TRBD2	TRBJ2-5	NA	CASRRGGLETQYF	TGTGCCAGCAGACGGGGGGGCCTGGAGACCCAGTACTTC
TRBV21-1	NA	TRBJ2-3	NA	CASPGLGVDTQYF	TGTGCCAGTCCGGGGCTAGGCGTTGATACGCAGTATTTT
TRBV21-1	NA	TRBJ1-5	NA	CASCYRGLSNQPQHF	TGTGCCAGCTGCTACAGGGGGCTGAGCAATCAGCCCCAGCATTTT
TRBV2	TRBD2	TRBJ2-2	NA	CASSEGSGGSNTGELFF	TGTGCCAGCAGTGAAGGTAGCGGGGGGTCGAACACCGGGGAGCTGTTTTTT
TRBV4-1	NA	TRBJ2-7	NA	CASSQVRGISEQYF	TGCGCCAGCAGCCAAGTAAGAGGGATAAGCGAGCAGTACTTC
TRBV25-1	NA	TRBJ1-2	NA	CASSEYDYGYTF	TGTGCCAGCAGTGAATACGACTATGGCTACACCTTC
TRBV6-4	TRBD2	TRBJ2-3	few	CASSVLAGGTDTQYF	TGTGCCAGCAGTGTACTAGCGGGGGGCACAGATACGCAGTATTTT
TRBV5-5	NA	TRBJ2-3	NA	CASSLPMITDTQYF	TGTGCCAGCAGCTTGCCCATGATCACAGATACGCAGTATTTT
TRBV4-1	TRBD2	TRBJ2-3	once	CASSQVGGGSSTDTQYF	TGCGCCAGCAGCCAAGTGGGCGGGGGATCTAGCACAGATACGCAGTATTTT
TRBV6-5	NA	TRBJ2-7	NA	CASSYVGNYEQYF	TGTGCCAGCAGTTACGTAGGGAACTACGAGCAGTACTTC
TRBV2	TRBD2	TRBJ2-3	NA	CASSDPTSGGTDTQYF	TGTGCCAGCAGCGATCCCACTAGCGGGGGCACAGATACGCAGTATTTT
TRBV19	TRBD1	TRBJ2-1	once	CASTDRVDEQFF	TGTGCCAGTACTGACAGGGTTGATGAGCAGTTCTTC
TRBV9	TRBD1	TRBJ2-1	NA	CASSVAPTGGADNEQFF	TGTGCCAGCAGCGTAGCCCCGACAGGGGGCGCGGACAATGAGCAGTTCTTC
TRBV5-1	NA	TRBJ2-1	few	CASSLGSHIQLNEQFF	TGCGCCAGCAGCTTGGGGTCCCACATCCAATTGAATGAGCAGTTCTTC
TRBV29-1	NA	TRBJ2-1	NA	CSVEGEGGTYNEQFF	TGCAGCGTTGAAGGAGAGGGGGGTACCTACAATGAGCAGTTCTTC
TRBV7-9	TRBD2	TRBJ2-5	NA	CASSLKTSGRGGTQYF	TGTGCCAGCAGCTTAAAAACTAGCGGGAGGGGGGGCACCCAGTACTTC
TRBV5-6	NA	TRBJ2-7	NA	CASSLGPRAAQTYEQYF	TGTGCCAGCAGCTTGGGGCCCCGGGCAGCGCAAACCTACGAGCAGTACTTC
TRBV13	NA	TRBJ1-1	once	CASSSEGSTEAFF	TGTGCCAGCAGCTCGGAGGGGAGTACTGAAGCTTTCTTT
TRBV21-1	NA	TRBJ2-1	few	CASSKASRSYNEQFF	TGTGCCAGCAGCAAAGCCAGCCGCTCCTACAATGAGCAGTTCTTC
TRBV25-1	NA	TRBJ1-2	NA	CASSDHARGGRNYGYTF	TGTGCCAGCAGTGACCATGCCCGGGGGGGTAGGAACTATGGCTACACCTTC
TRBV28	NA	TRBJ2-7	NA	CASRPLVTYEQYF	TGTGCCAGCAGGCCACTAGTGACCTACGAGCAGTACTTC
TRBV5-1	TRBD1	TRBJ2-3	NA	CASFGSKTGTGFGDTQYF	TGCGCCAGCTTTGGGTCTAAAACCGGGACAGGGTTTGGAGATACGCAGTATTTT
TRBV19	NA	TRBJ2-5	NA	CASSPGLASQETQYF	TGTGCCAGTAGTCCTGGGCTAGCGAGCCAAGAGACCCAGTACTTC